The 24 T cell receptor beta chains given below trace back to one sample, sequenced in a study of shared clonotypes between healthy human individuals (dated by TCRdb to the early 2020s). Libraries were built with the immunoSEQ multiplex PCR assay. TCRdb took this table from immuneACCESS and kept in-frame rearrangements with V and J called. Such tables lack part of the clones; where checked against another copy, unresolved V genes explain under half of the gap, and the rest is unexplained. Within this sample are some 2.1 million clones, with 85% to 95% of them counted one time only. The top ten hold 0.1% to 0.15% of the sample. The sequencing input was naive CD4+ T cells sorted from blood. The sample's cell subset or site, from its label and the paper: CD45RA+ positively selected. The receptors come from a man between 18 and 29 years old in good health.

The V gene is TRBV29-1, the J gene TRBJ2-7; 8 bases are shared with TRBD1. The trim removed 4 bases at V and 7 bases at J, leaving 12 bases unmatched. CDR3 size: 14 residues. CDR1 SQVTM and CDR2 ANQGSEA come from the germline V gene. The CDR3: CSVVYRGQGEEQYF. The DNA of the CDR3 is TGCAGCGTTGTGTACCGAGGACAGGGAGAGGAGCAGTACTTC.

A note on this clone: A junction boundary mismatches the germline segment, possibly from a read error. This chain joins TRBV20-1 and TRBJ2-7; no firm D call. In germline, CDR1 is DFQATT, CDR2 SNEGSKA (reference sequence). The CDR3 sequence is 11 residues long. The CDR3 reads CSARDWKGYTF. DNA for the CDR3: TGCAGTGCTAGAGATTGGAAGGGTTACACGTTC.

The J gene is TRBJ2-2, the V gene TRBV5-1; D might be TRBD1 (5 bases). CDR1 is SGHRS, CDR2 YFSETQ, per germline. The CDR3 is made up of 15 amino acids. Trimming shortened V by 2 bases and J by 0 bases, and 8 bases separated the two germline ends. The chain's CDR3 is CASSLGVTNTGELFF. The CDR3 nucleotides read TGCGCCAGCAGCTTAGGGGTTACGAACACCGGGGAGCTGTTTTTT.

V gene TRBV5-1 combines with J gene TRBJ2-7, with 10 bases identical to TRBD1. This CDR3 is 14 amino acids long. The V gene's germline CDR1 is SGHRS and CDR2 YFSETQ. The trim removed 4 bases at V and 4 bases at J, leaving 5 bases unmatched. CDR3 bases: TGCGCCAGCAGCATGGACAGGGGGTTTTACGAGCAGTACTTC. Protein product: CASSMDRGFYEQYF.

The chain uses TRBV10-1 and TRBJ2-1, with D unclear. The V and J ends lost 8 bases and 5 bases respectively, with 7 bases between them. Germline assignment: CDR1 WNHNN and CDR2 SYGVQD (reference sequence). CDR3 length: 11 residues. In DNA, the CDR3 is TGCGCCAGCTCGATTGACAATGAGCAGTTCTTC. The encoded protein is CASSIDNEQFF.

J is TRBJ2-3 and V is TRBV5-1, with 7 nucleotides matching TRBD2. V gave up 0 bases and J gave up 2 bases; unmatched junction bases: 6. CDR1 is SGHRS, CDR2 YFSETQ, per germline. The CDR3 loop spans 16 amino acids. As DNA, the CDR3 is TGCGCCAGCAGCTTGGCCCTGCGGGACTACACAGATACGCAGTATTTT. It codes for CASSLALRDYTDTQYF.

The chain links TRBV6-6 to TRBJ2-3; possible D gene TRBD2, 6 bases. Between the trimmed V and J ends, which lost 6 bases and 3 bases, there was a span of 13 bases. CDR3 length: 14 residues. Germline values: CDR1 MNHNY, CDR2 SVGAGI (reference sequence). CDR3 region: CASRPTGRTDTQYF. The CDR3 nucleotides are TGTGCCAGCAGGCCCACTGGGAGGACAGATACGCAGTATTTT.

Regarding this clone: The same CDR3 can be traced to other DNA sequences in this sample. The chain links TRBV18 to TRBJ2-5; D gene ambiguous. Germline V gene lookup returns CDR1 KGHSH and CDR2 LQKENI. The CDR3 length is 13 residues. The V gene lost 2 bases and the J gene lost 2 bases, with 6 bases spanning the gap. CDR3 sequence (DNA): TGTGCCAGCTCACCATGGGGACAAGAGACCCAGTACTTC. The encoded protein is CASSPWGQETQYF.

The V call is TRBV5-1, the J call TRBJ2-3; perhaps TRBD1 as D (6 bases). V was shortened by 1 base and J by 0 bases, with 12 bases between the two germline ends. Germline V lookup: CDR1 SGHRS, CDR2 YFSETQ. The CDR3 runs to 16 residues. The CDR3 here is CASSLLQGLSTDTQYF. Written as DNA, the CDR3 is TGCGCCAGCAGCTTGTTACAGGGTCTTAGCACAGATACGCAGTATTTT.

The J gene is TRBJ1-1, the V gene TRBV4-1, with D perhaps matching TRBD1 (6 bases). The germline gives CDR1 MGHRA, CDR2 YSYEKL. V lost 3 bases and J 2 bases, leaving 16 bases between the germline ends. The CDR3 is made up of 16 amino acids. This CDR3 is CASSQAEGGGNTEAFF. The DNA of the CDR3 is TGCGCCAGCAGCCAGGCGGAGGGAGGGGGAAACACTGAAGCTTTCTTT.

The chain has TRBV6-5 and TRBJ1-4; TRBD1 aligns across 11 bases. The CDR3 runs to 15 residues. J lost 7 bases, V lost 4 bases, and 5 bases had no gene match. Germline CDR1 and CDR2: MNHEY and SVGAGI. The CDR3: CASSWTGGQGEKLFF. CDR3 in DNA: TGTGCCAGCAGTTGGACAGGGGGCCAGGGTGAAAAACTGTTTTTT.

The J gene is TRBJ2-7, the V gene TRBV5-4; 12 nucleotides match TRBD1. Losses at the gene ends were 4 bases for V and 4 bases for J; bases not matched to a gene: 6. The germline V gene encodes CDR1 SGHNT and CDR2 YYREEE (reference sequence). CDR3 length equals 15 residues. The CDR3 DNA reads TGTGCCAGCAGCCCCGGGACAGGGGGCTTATACGAGCAGTACTTC. This gives the protein CASSPGTGGLYEQYF.

CDR3 bases: TGTGCCAGCAGCCCGAGTGGGAACACTGAAGCTTTCTTT. As protein: CASSPSGNTEAFF. The chain is built from TRBV14 and TRBJ1-1; no firm D call. Germline V gene lookup returns CDR1 SGHDN and CDR2 FVKESK. Trimming cost V 4 bases and J 1 base, with 7 bases left between them. This CDR3 is 13 amino acids long. Full variable domain (rest looked up from reference TRBV14 and TRBJ1-1): EAGVTQFPSHSVIEKGQTVTLRCDPISGHDNLYWYRRVMGKEIKFLLHFVKESKQDESGMPNNRFLAERTGGTYSTLKVQPAELEDSGVYFCASSPSGNTEAFFGQGTRLTVV.

This chain joins TRBV30 and TRBJ1-1; maybe TRBD1 (5 bases). Germline V lookup: CDR1 GTSNPN, CDR2 SVGIG (reference sequence). Trimming left V 3 bases short and J 1 base short, with 9 bases between. This CDR3 contains 13 residues. The CDR3: CAWRGLPNTEAFF. DNA of the CDR3: TGTGCCTGGAGGGGACTTCCGAACACTGAAGCTTTCTTT.

The chain uses TRBV4-1 and TRBJ2-1; D is possibly TRBD2 (5 bases). The CDR3 runs 15 residues. Germline values: CDR1 MGHRA, CDR2 YSYEKL. V was cut by 4 bases and J by 1 base, with 11 bases left in between. CDR3 residues: CASSRSGNSYNEQFF. The DNA for the CDR3 is TGCGCCAGCAGCCGATCGGGGAATTCCTACAATGAGCAGTTCTTC.

This rearrangement joins TRBV6-5 to TRBJ1-2; 7 bases agree with TRBD1. The CDR3 is made up of 15 amino acids. Trimming at V came to 6 bases and at J to 3 bases, leaving 10 bases not matched to a gene. The germline V gene encodes CDR1 MNHEY and CDR2 SVGAGI. This CDR3 reads CASRKPGGSDYGYTF. CDR3 sequence (DNA): TGTGCCAGCAGAAAACCAGGGGGTAGTGACTATGGCTACACCTTC.

This clone was observed a single time. In DNA, the CDR3 is TGTGCCAGCAGCTTAGCTCTTCTAGCGGGAGCCATCTACGAGCAGTACTTC. This gives the protein CASSLALLAGAIYEQYF. The V call is TRBV7-2, the J call TRBJ2-7; 10 positions match TRBD2. V was pared by 0 bases and J by 3 bases, with 8 bases of the junction left unmatched. Germline V CDR1 and CDR2: SGHTA, FQGNSA. The CDR3 contains 17 residues.

This chain joins TRBV7-3 and TRBJ2-3; possibly TRBD1 for D (6 bases). The ends were cut back, 2 bases at V and 5 bases at J, with 14 bases in the middle. Germline CDR1 SGHTA, CDR2 FQGTGA. The CDR3 is made up of 15 amino acids. The CDR3 region has the DNA TGTGCCAGCAGCTTAGCAGGGGAGCTTGGAGATACGCAGTATTTT. Translation gives CASSLAGELGDTQYF.

The chain couples TRBV5-5 to TRBJ2-7; 8 bases are a match to TRBD2. CDR1 and CDR2 (germline): SGHKS, YYEKEE (reference sequence). This CDR3 is built from 15 residues. After removal of 4 bases from V and 4 bases from J, the junction contained 10 bases not matched to a gene. The CDR3 DNA is TGTGCCAGCAGCCCCCCGGTAGCGGGATGGTACGAGCAGTACTTC. This sequence encodes CASSPPVAGWYEQYF.

The chain combines TRBV30 with TRBJ2-7; D call uncertain. The CDR3 loop spans 12 amino acids. With 2 bases removed from V and 3 bases from J, the gap between germline ends came to 8 bases. Germline V gene sequence: CDR1 GTSNPN, CDR2 SVGIG (reference sequence). CDR3 region: CAWSFDNYEQYF. The CDR3 bases are TGTGCCTGGAGTTTCGATAACTACGAGCAGTACTTC.

This sequence joins TRBV18 and TRBJ2-7, with a weak D call TRBD1 (5 bases). From germline, CDR1 is KGHSH and CDR2 LQKENI. The CDR3 has 15 amino acids. Trimming cost V 0 bases and J 5 bases, with 14 bases left between them. The CDR3 reads CASSPPAAGPHEQYF. CDR3 coding DNA: TGTGCCAGCTCACCACCGGCAGCAGGGCCGCACGAGCAGTACTTC.

This chain connects TRBV18 to TRBJ1-5, with TRBD1 matching 11 bases. The CDR3 consists of 17 residues. Trimming cost V 2 bases and J 2 bases; bases outside gene matches: 5. In germline, CDR1 is KGHSH, CDR2 LQKENI. The chain's CDR3 is CASSPGDRGAGNQPQHF. CDR3 sequence (DNA): TGTGCCAGCTCACCAGGGGACAGGGGGGCAGGCAATCAGCCCCAGCATTTT.

The chain couples TRBV5-4 to TRBJ2-7; 16 bases fit TRBD2. Looked up from germline, CDR1 is SGHNT and CDR2 is YYREEE (reference sequence). The CDR3 has 18 amino acids. Trimming at V came to 2 bases and at J to 5 bases, leaving 10 bases not matched to a gene. For the CDR3, the DNA is TGTGCCAGCAGCTTCACCGGGACTAGCGGGAGGGCCAGGAACGAGCAGTACTTC. Translation: CASSFTGTSGRARNEQYF.

The chain combines TRBV5-1 with TRBJ2-2; D gene uncertain. The germline gives CDR1 SGHRS, CDR2 YFSETQ. V was pared by 2 bases and J by 0 bases, with 8 bases between. CDR3 length: 15 residues. The CDR3 coding sequence is TGCGCCAGCAGCTTTGGGCAGGCGAACACCGGGGAGCTGTTTTTT. Its translation is CASSFGQANTGELFF.